This T cell receptor beta chain derives from a study of Ad26.COV2.S vaccination and SARS-CoV-2 variants. Findings and limits, study-wide: Recipients of either vaccine or placebo displayed similar breadth of non-spike TCRs.

The V gene's germline CDR1 is SGHDT and CDR2 YYEEEE. V was trimmed by 0 bases and J by 12 bases, leaving 12 bases between them. CDR3 length equals 13 residues. Here immunoSEQ multiplex PCR was the method, and the copy in TCRdb shows in-frame clones only, minus some. The top ten clones hold roughly 1.7% of a sample with a few hundred thousand clones, about 90% of them seen once. Worth noting for this clone: What it recognizes is unknown.

The treatment here: some 20 received Ad26.COV2.S at low or high dose, single or two shots; 5 received placebo; per-sample allocation not given. Sample collection was performed on day 63 after the first vaccine or placebo injection. The chain recombines TRBV5-6 with TRBJ1-4; TRBD1 might be the D (6 bases). The source of this sequence is a person between 18 and 60 years old who received the Ad26.COV2.S COVID-19 vaccine or a placebo. The source was peripheral blood, collected in a trial of Ad26.COV2.S vaccine versus placebo. Here the CDR3 reads CASSLAAGAELFF. The CDR3 DNA reads TGTGCCAGCAGCTTGGCCGCAGGGGCCGAACTGTTTTTT.